The 27 T cell receptor beta chains below all came from one sample that was sequenced in a study of CD8+ T cells in alopecia areata. Extracted from the samples, RNA was reverse transcribed into cDNA to serve as the sequencing template. Here immunoSEQ multiplex PCR was the method, and the copy in TCRdb shows in-frame clones only, minus some. The table includes 100,000 to 150,000 clones, 47% detected once. The specimen sequenced was NKG2D-low CD8+ T cells sorted from blood. Receptor source: a human donor with alopecia areata.

The chain is built from TRBV4-1 and TRBJ1-2, with 9 bases that match TRBD1. The CDR3 has 16 residues. Germline V gives CDR1 MGHRA, CDR2 YSYEKL. The ends lost 0 bases at V and 8 bases at J; junction bases unmatched: 10. This chain's CDR3 is CASSQDEGTGTTGYTF. In DNA form, the CDR3 reads TGCGCCAGCAGCCAAGATGAGGGGACAGGGACTACGGGCTACACCTTC.

This clone was counted a few times. The chain couples TRBV15 to TRBJ2-1; perhaps TRBD2 as D (5 bases). Germline CDR1 and CDR2: LNHNV and YYDKDF (reference sequence). V dropped 7 bases and J dropped 4 bases, with 8 bases sitting between them. The CDR3 is 12 residues long. Here the CDR3 reads CATTSGYNEQFF. Written as DNA, the CDR3 is TGTGCCACCACTTCGGGGTACAATGAGCAGTTCTTC.

Only a few counts were recorded for this clone. The CDR3 region is CAWSVQDSDTGELFF. In nucleotides, the CDR3 is TGTGCCTGGAGTGTACAGGACTCCGACACCGGGGAGCTGTTTTTT. The chain couples TRBV30 to TRBJ2-2, with D possibly called TRBD1 or TRBD2 (5 bases each). The ends were cut back, 0 bases at V and 3 bases at J, with 11 bases in the middle. The germline V gene encodes CDR1 GTSNPN and CDR2 SVGIG (reference sequence). This CDR3 spans 15 amino acids. Full variable domain (missing parts from reference TRBV30 and TRBJ2-2): SQTIHQWPATLVQPVGSPLSLECTVEGTSNPNLYWYRQAAGRGLQLLFYSVGIGQISSEVPQNLSASRPQDRQFILSSKKLLLSDSGFYLCAWSVQDSDTGELFFGEGSRLTVL.

This clone was found a few times. The chain links TRBV2 to TRBJ2-7, with D perhaps TRBD1 (5 bases). The ends were cut back, 1 base at V and 2 bases at J, with 6 bases in the middle. The CDR3 spans 13 residues. CDR1 SNHLY and CDR2 FYNNEI come from the germline V gene. The CDR3 sequence is CASSEGGTYEQYF. CDR3 DNA: TGTGCCAGCAGTGAAGGGGGCACCTACGAGCAGTACTTC.

The V call is TRBV29-1, the J call TRBJ2-1, with D possibly being TRBD2 (5 bases). CDR3 length: 12 amino acids. Germline loops: CDR1 SQVTM, CDR2 ANQGSEA. The ends were cut back, 6 bases at V and 4 bases at J, with 10 bases in the middle. As DNA, the CDR3 is TGCAGCGTCCCGGGGAGATACAATGAGCAGTTCTTC. Protein product: CSVPGRYNEQFF.

This chain joins TRBV9 and TRBJ1-1, with D unresolved. The CDR3 has 15 amino acids. Trimming cost V 0 bases and J 4 bases, with 13 bases left between them. Germline V gene lookup returns CDR1 SGDLS and CDR2 YYNGEE. The chain's CDR3 is CASSVEVGTGTEAFF. The DNA of the CDR3 is TGTGCCAGCAGCGTAGAGGTGGGAACCGGCACTGAAGCTTTCTTT.

In its sample, this clone was seen a few times. J is TRBJ2-1 and V is TRBV7-9; perhaps TRBD1 as D (6 bases). The CDR3 sequence is 16 residues long. Deletions cut 5 bases from V and 4 bases from J, with 18 bases between. Germline CDR1 SEHNR, CDR2 FQNEAQ (reference sequence). Here the CDR3 DNA reads TGTGCCAGCAGCAGAACGACAGGAGGAAGTTACAATGAGCAGTTCTTC. This encodes CASSRTTGGSYNEQFF. Looking up the rest from reference TRBV7-9 and TRBJ2-1 gives the full variable domain: DTGVSQNPRHKITKRGQNVTFRCDPISEHNRLYWYRQTLGQGPEFLTYFQNEAQLEKSRLLSDRFSAERPKGSFSTLEIQRTEQGDSAMYLCASSRTTGGSYNEQFFGPGTRLTVL.

The chain combines TRBV29-1 with TRBJ2-2, with 8 bases lining up with TRBD1. The ends lost 3 bases at V and 5 bases at J; junction bases unmatched: 5. The CDR3 has 14 residues. Per the germline V gene, CDR1 is SQVTM and CDR2 is ANQGSEA. CDR3 sequence: CSVDEQGATGELFF. CDR3 coding DNA: TGCAGCGTTGACGAGCAGGGGGCTACCGGGGAGCTGTTTTTT.

The chain couples TRBV9 to TRBJ2-1; D is perhaps TRBD2 (6 bases). The germline V and J ends were trimmed by 3 bases and 6 bases, with 13 bases remaining between them. CDR3 length: 14 residues. Germline CDR1 is SGDLS and CDR2 is YYNGEE. Here the CDR3 DNA reads TGTGCCAGCAGCGGGCCTAGCGCTATCAATGAGCAGTTCTTC. Translating gives CASSGPSAINEQFF.

This clone came up a few times. The J gene is TRBJ1-2, the V gene TRBV29-1; D not certain. Germline V gene sequence: CDR1 SQVTM, CDR2 ANQGSEA. This CDR3 contains 12 residues. The V gene lost 5 bases and the J gene lost 4 bases, with 11 bases spanning the gap. The CDR3 here is CSVFPGLYGYTF. In DNA form, the CDR3 reads TGCAGCGTTTTTCCCGGCCTCTATGGCTACACCTTC. Supplemented by reference TRBV29-1 and TRBJ1-2, the full variable domain reads SAVISQKPSRDICQRGTSLTIQCQVDSQVTMMFWYRQQPGQSLTLIATANQGSEATYESGFVIDKFPISRPNLTFSTLTVSNMSPEDSSIYLCSVFPGLYGYTFGSGTRLTVV.

This chain uses TRBV14 with TRBJ2-7; D gene uncertain. Germline V gene data show CDR1 as SGHDN and CDR2 as FVKESK. The CDR3 consists of 13 residues. The germline V and J ends were trimmed by 1 base and 1 base, with 5 bases remaining between them. As DNA, the CDR3 is TGTGCCAGCAGCCAAGCGGCTTCCTACGAGCAGTACTTC. Translating it yields CASSQAASYEQYF.

The chain links TRBV7-9 to TRBJ2-4; D ambiguous. This CDR3 is built from 12 residues. Germline loops: CDR1 SEHNR, CDR2 FQNEAQ (reference sequence). The germline V and J ends were trimmed by 2 bases and 7 bases, with 6 bases remaining between them. The CDR3 bases are TGTGCCAGCAGCTTAAATGACAACATTCAGTACTTC. This encodes CASSLNDNIQYF. The complete variable domain, with remaining parts taken from reference TRBV7-9 and TRBJ2-4, reads DTGVSQNPRHKITKRGQNVTFRCDPISEHNRLYWYRQTLGQGPEFLTYFQNEAQLEKSRLLSDRFSAERPKGSFSTLEIQRTEQGDSAMYLCASSLNDNIQYFGAGTRLSVL.

In this sample, this clone turned up a few times. V and J are TRBV29-1 and TRBJ2-7, with D possibly TRBD2 on 5 matching bases. CDR3 length: 12 residues. Trimming left V 6 bases short and J 6 bases short, with 15 bases between. Germline V gene data show CDR1 as SQVTM and CDR2 as ANQGSEA. In nucleotides, the CDR3 is TGCAGCGTCACTACGTCGGGGTTCGAGCAGTACTTC. Its translation is CSVTTSGFEQYF.

V gene TRBV11-2 combines with J gene TRBJ2-3; D is perhaps TRBD1 (6 bases). Trimming took 5 bases from V and 1 from J, leaving 10 bases between them. The CDR3 is 14 residues long. From germline, CDR1 is SGHAT and CDR2 FQNNGV. DNA for the CDR3: TGTGCCAGCAGCCGGGGACACGGCACAGATACGCAGTATTTT. The encoded protein is CASSRGHGTDTQYF.

The chain combines TRBV4-3 with TRBJ2-1; 11 nucleotides match TRBD2. Germline CDR1 and CDR2: LGHNA and YSLEER. The CDR3 spans 17 residues. V shed 0 bases, J shed 4 bases, and the junction held 5 bases outside the gene matches. CDR3: CASSQEKGLAEYNEQFF. Written as DNA, the CDR3 is TGCGCCAGCAGCCAAGAAAAGGGACTAGCGGAATACAATGAGCAGTTCTTC.

The rearrangement uses TRBV7-2 and TRBJ1-2, with D possibly being TRBD1 (5 bases). The CDR3 spans 16 residues. From germline, CDR1 is SGHTA and CDR2 FQGNSA. V was shortened by 1 base and J by 2 bases, with 14 bases between the two germline ends. CDR3 nucleotides: TGTGCCAGCAGCTTAGAGCCCGACGGGGGGAACTATGGCTACACCTTC. It is translated as CASSLEPDGGNYGYTF.

This clone was found once. The chain has TRBV30 and TRBJ2-3, with D maybe TRBD1 (7 bases). Germline CDR1 reads GTSNPN; CDR2 reads SVGIG (reference sequence). This CDR3 region has 14 residues. Trimming took off 4 bases at V and 1 base at J, with 12 bases between the two ends. The CDR3 DNA reads as TGTGCCTGGACAGGGGGGTATGGCACAGATACGCAGTATTTT. This encodes CAWTGGYGTDTQYF.

This clone was found once. The V call is TRBV30, the J call TRBJ2-1, with 7 bases that match TRBD1. CDR1 GTSNPN and CDR2 SVGIG come from the germline V gene (reference sequence). V was clipped by 5 bases and J by 1 base; unmatched bases: 5. The CDR3 loop spans 14 amino acids. CDR3 nucleotides: TGTGCCTGGGCAGGACAGGTGTCCTACAATGAGCAGTTCTTC. Protein product: CAWAGQVSYNEQFF.

The chain has TRBV29-1 and TRBJ2-7; no clear D. Looked up from germline, CDR1 is SQVTM and CDR2 is ANQGSEA. V was cut by 1 base and J by 1 base, with 8 bases left in between. The CDR3 totals 13 residues. The CDR3 loop is CSVEAITSYEQYF. For the CDR3, the DNA is TGCAGCGTTGAAGCCATAACGTCCTACGAGCAGTACTTC.

This clone was picked up a small number of times. V is TRBV6-1 and J is TRBJ2-7; TRBD1 or TRBD2 may be the D gene (5 bases each). The V and J ends lost 3 bases and 4 bases respectively, with 13 bases between them. The CDR3 contains 14 residues. Per germline, CDR1 MNHNS and CDR2 SASEGT. The CDR3 region is CASSERDEGYEQYF. The CDR3 nucleotides are TGTGCCAGCAGTGAGAGGGACGAAGGGTACGAGCAGTACTTC.

This clone was seen a few times. The chain employs TRBV29-1 and TRBJ2-1; 10 bases fit TRBD1. With V trimmed by 6 bases and J by 7 bases, 12 bases remained unmatched. The germline gives CDR1 SQVTM, CDR2 ANQGSEA. CDR3 size: 15 residues. The CDR3 loop reads CSVWGDRGRNNEQFF. CDR3 bases: TGCAGCGTCTGGGGGGACAGGGGACGGAATAATGAGCAGTTCTTC.

The rearrangement links TRBV5-1 to TRBJ2-3, with D perhaps matching TRBD2 (6 bases). This CDR3 has 15 residues. Germline values: CDR1 SGHRS, CDR2 YFSETQ. The V end was cut by 3 bases, the J end by 7 bases, with 18 bases between. CDR3 nucleotides: TGCGCCAGCAGCTCGGGAGTCGGGTCGGGCTATACGCAGTATTTT. This sequence encodes CASSSGVGSGYTQYF.

This clone was seen a few times. The J gene is TRBJ2-1, the V gene TRBV7-9; the match to TRBD2 covers 7 bases. There are 15 residues in the CDR3. Germline V gene data show CDR1 as SEHNR and CDR2 as FQNEAQ (reference sequence). The junction had 10 bases not matched to a gene; V was cut back by 5 bases and J by 6 bases. CDR3 in amino acids: CASSHRQAGTNEQFF. The CDR3 DNA reads TGTGCCAGCAGCCACAGACAAGCGGGAACCAATGAGCAGTTCTTC. Drawing the rest from reference TRBV7-9 and TRBJ2-1, the complete variable domain is DTGVSQNPRHKITKRGQNVTFRCDPISEHNRLYWYRQTLGQGPEFLTYFQNEAQLEKSRLLSDRFSAERPKGSFSTLEIQRTEQGDSAMYLCASSHRQAGTNEQFFGPGTRLTVL.

The V call is TRBV29-1, the J call TRBJ2-5; D call uncertain. This CDR3 region has 11 residues. Trimming shortened V by 4 bases and J by 3 bases, and 6 bases separated the two germline ends. Germline CDR1 and CDR2: SQVTM and ANQGSEA. As DNA, the CDR3 is TGCAGCGTTGGCCCTGAAGAGACCCAGTACTTC. It codes for CSVGPEETQYF.

This chain connects TRBV7-8 to TRBJ2-1; D not resolved. CDR3 length equals 12 residues. V was clipped by 3 bases and J by 7 bases, with 7 bases between them. The V gene's germline CDR1 is SGHVS and CDR2 FQNEAQ. CDR3: CASSLVENEQFF. Written as DNA, the CDR3 is TGTGCCAGCAGCTTGGTAGAAAATGAGCAGTTCTTC.

V usage is TRBV19 and J usage is TRBJ2-1, with D unresolved. Germline V lookup: CDR1 LNHDA, CDR2 SQIVND (reference sequence). Trimming left V 4 bases short and J 0 bases short, with 10 bases between. This CDR3 has 15 amino acids. The CDR3 loop is CASSTSGDSYNEQFF. The DNA for the CDR3 is TGTGCCAGTAGTACCTCGGGCGACTCCTACAATGAGCAGTTCTTC.

V and J are TRBV11-2 and TRBJ2-3; TRBD1 agrees at 7 bases. Germline V CDR1 and CDR2: SGHAT, FQNNGV. The CDR3 consists of 16 residues. J was trimmed by 0 bases and V by 4 bases; bases with no gene match: 7. CDR3 nucleotides: TGTGCCAGCAGCTACCCAGGGGGTTCTAGCACAGATACGCAGTATTTT. Translation: CASSYPGGSSTDTQYF.